This TCR beta chain was identified in a study of cytomegalovirus exposure and HLA in healthy donors. Study-level information: It was reported in a later analysis that the 90 to 150 validation repertoires used the same platform as the 666 first-cohort repertoires.

Clones were sequenced by immunoSEQ multiplex PCR, and TCRdb holds only the in-frame ones, with some missing. The sample includes about 170,000 clones, roughly 89% of them seen just once. Trimming removed 2 bases from V and 6 bases from J, with 7 bases in between. CDR1 is MNHEY and CDR2 is SVGAGI in the germline V gene. The CDR3 length is 13 residues. The V gene is TRBV6-5, the J gene TRBJ2-2, with D perhaps TRBD1 (5 bases). Material for sequencing was PBMCs. The sequence was obtained from a young woman in good health and CMV-seropositive. This CDR3 is CASSYTRAGELFF. The DNA of the CDR3 is TGTGCCAGCAGTTACACCAGGGCCGGGGAGCTGTTTTTT.